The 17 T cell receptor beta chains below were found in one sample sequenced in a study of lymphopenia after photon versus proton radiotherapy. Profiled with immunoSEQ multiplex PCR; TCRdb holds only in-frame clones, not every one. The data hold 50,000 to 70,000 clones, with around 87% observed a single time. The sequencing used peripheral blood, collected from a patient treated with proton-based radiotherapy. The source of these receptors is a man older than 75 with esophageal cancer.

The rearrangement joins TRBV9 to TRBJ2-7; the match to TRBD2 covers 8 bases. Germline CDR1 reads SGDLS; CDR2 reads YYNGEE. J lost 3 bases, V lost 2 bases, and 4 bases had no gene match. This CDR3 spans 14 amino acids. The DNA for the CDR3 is TGTGCCAGCAGCGTCGCGGGGGGAGGCTACGAGCAGTACTTC. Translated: CASSVAGGGYEQYF.

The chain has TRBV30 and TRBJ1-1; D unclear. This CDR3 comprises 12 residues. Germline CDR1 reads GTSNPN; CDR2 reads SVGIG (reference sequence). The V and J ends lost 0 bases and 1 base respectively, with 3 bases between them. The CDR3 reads CAWSVRNTEAFF. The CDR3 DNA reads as TGTGCCTGGAGTGTTAGGAACACTGAAGCTTTCTTT. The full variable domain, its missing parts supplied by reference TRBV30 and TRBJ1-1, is SQTIHQWPATLVQPVGSPLSLECTVEGTSNPNLYWYRQAAGRGLQLLFYSVGIGQISSEVPQNLSASRPQDRQFILSSKKLLLSDSGFYLCAWSVRNTEAFFGQGTRLTVV.

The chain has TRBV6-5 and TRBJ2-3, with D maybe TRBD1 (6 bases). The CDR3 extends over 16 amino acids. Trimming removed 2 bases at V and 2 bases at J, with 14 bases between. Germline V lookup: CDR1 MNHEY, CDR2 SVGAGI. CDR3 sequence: CASSYEGVSDTDTQYF. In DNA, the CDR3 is TGTGCCAGCAGTTACGAGGGGGTCTCGGACACAGATACGCAGTATTTT.

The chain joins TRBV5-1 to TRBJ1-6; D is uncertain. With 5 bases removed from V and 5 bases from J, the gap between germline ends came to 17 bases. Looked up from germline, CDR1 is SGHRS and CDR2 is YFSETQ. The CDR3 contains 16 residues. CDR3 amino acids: CASRLTAVGDNSPLHF. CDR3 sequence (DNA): TGCGCCAGCAGGTTAACAGCGGTTGGGGATAATTCACCCCTCCACTTT. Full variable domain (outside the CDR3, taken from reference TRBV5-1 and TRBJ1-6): KAGVTQTPRYLIKTRGQQVTLSCSPISGHRSVSWYQQTPGQGLQFLFEYFSETQRNKGNFPGRFSGRQFSNSRSEMNVSTLELGDSALYLCASRLTAVGDNSPLHFGNGTRLTVT.

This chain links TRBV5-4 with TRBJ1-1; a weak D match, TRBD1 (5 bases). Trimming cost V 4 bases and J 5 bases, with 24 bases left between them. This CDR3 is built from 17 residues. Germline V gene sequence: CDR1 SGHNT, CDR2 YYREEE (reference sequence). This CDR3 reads CASSRPPGGGRETEAFF. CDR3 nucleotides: TGTGCCAGCAGCCGCCCACCGGGTGGGGGGAGGGAAACTGAAGCTTTCTTT.

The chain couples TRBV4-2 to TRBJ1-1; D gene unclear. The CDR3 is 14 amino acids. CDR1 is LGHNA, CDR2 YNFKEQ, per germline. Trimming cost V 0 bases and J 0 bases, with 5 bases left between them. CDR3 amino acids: CASSQERLNTEAFF. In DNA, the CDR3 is TGTGCCAGCAGCCAAGAGCGGTTGAACACTGAAGCTTTCTTT.

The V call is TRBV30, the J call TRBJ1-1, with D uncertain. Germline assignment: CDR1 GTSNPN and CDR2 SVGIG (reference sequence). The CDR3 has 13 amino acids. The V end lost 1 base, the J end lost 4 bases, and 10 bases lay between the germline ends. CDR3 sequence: CAWSAGRITEAFF. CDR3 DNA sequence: TGTGCCTGGAGTGCCGGACGGATCACTGAAGCTTTCTTT.

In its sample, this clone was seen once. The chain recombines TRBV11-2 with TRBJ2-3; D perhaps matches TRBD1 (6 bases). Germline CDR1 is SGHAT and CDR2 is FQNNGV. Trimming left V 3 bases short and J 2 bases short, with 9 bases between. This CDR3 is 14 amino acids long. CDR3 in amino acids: CASSFNRDTDTQYF. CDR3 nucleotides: TGTGCCAGCAGCTTTAACAGGGACACAGATACGCAGTATTTT.

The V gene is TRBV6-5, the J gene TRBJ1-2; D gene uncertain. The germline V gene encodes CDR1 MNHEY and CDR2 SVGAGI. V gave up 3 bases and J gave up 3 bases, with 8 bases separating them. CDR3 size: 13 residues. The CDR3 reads CASSYGRYYGYTF. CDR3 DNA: TGTGCCAGCAGTTATGGCAGATACTATGGCTACACCTTC.

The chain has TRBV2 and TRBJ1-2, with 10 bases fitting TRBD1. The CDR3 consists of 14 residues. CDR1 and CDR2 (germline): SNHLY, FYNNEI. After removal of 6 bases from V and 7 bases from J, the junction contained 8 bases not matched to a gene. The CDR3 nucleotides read TGTGCCAGCAGCCGGGACAGGGGAAAGGTTGGCTACACCTTC. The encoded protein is CASSRDRGKVGYTF.

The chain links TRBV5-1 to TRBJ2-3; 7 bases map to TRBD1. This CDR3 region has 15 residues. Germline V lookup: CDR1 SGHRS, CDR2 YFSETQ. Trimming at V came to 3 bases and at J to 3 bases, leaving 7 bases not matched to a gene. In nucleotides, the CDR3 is TGCGCCAGCAGCTCACTCTCAGGGGGTACAGATACGCAGTATTTT. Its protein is CASSSLSGGTDTQYF.

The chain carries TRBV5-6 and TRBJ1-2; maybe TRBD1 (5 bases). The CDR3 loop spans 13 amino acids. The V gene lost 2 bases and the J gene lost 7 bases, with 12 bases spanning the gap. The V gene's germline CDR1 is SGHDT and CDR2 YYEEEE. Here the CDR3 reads CASSFYQGFGYTF. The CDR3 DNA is TGTGCCAGCAGCTTTTACCAGGGTTTTGGCTACACCTTC.

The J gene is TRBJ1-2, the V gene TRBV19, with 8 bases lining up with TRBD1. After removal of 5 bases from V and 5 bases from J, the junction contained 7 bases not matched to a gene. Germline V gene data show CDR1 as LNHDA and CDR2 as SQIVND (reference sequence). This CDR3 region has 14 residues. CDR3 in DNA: TGTGCCAGTAGTCGGACGAGGACAGGGTATGGCTACACCTTC. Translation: CASSRTRTGYGYTF.

The CDR3 here is CASSPGTGDGYGYTF. CDR3 nucleotide sequence: TGTGCCAGCAGCCCCGGGACAGGGGATGGCTATGGCTACACCTTC. The chain links TRBV7-2 to TRBJ1-2, with 10 bases aligning to TRBD1. Looked up from germline, CDR1 is SGHTA and CDR2 is FQGNSA. The CDR3 is 15 amino acids. With V trimmed by 5 bases and J by 4 bases, 7 bases remained unmatched.

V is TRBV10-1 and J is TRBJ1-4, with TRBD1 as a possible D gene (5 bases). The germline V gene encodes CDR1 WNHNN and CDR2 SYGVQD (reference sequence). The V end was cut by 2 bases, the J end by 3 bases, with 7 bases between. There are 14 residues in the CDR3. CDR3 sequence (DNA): TGCGCCAGCAGTGAGGACAGCGCTAATGAAAAACTGTTTTTT. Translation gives CASSEDSANEKLFF.

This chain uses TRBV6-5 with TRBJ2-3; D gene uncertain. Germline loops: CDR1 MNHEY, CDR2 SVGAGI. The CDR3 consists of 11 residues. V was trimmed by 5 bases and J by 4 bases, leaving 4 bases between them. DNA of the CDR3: TGTGCCAGCAGTCTCTCAGATACGCAGTATTTT. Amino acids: CASSLSDTQYF.

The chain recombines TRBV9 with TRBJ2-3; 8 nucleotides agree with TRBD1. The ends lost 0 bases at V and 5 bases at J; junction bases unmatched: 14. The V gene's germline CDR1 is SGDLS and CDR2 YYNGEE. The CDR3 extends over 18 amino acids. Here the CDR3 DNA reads TGTGCCAGCAGCGTAGGGGTACCAGGGGGCCCCAAGGAAGATACGCAGTATTTT. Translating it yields CASSVGVPGGPKEDTQYF.